The T cell receptor beta chain described here comes from a study of T cells in Graves' hyperthyroidism and ophthalmopathy. Study overall: At initial diagnosis, before any treatment had begun, peripheral blood was obtained.

Patients having uncontrolled infection, another autoimmune disease, pregnancy or lactation were not included. Unmatched junction bases numbered 8, after V lost 4 bases and J lost 2 bases. Germline V gene data show CDR1 as MDHEN and CDR2 as SYDVKM. The CDR3 extends over 15 amino acids. TCR beta CDR3 region amplification was performed from RNA transcripts. The HTBI primer set was used in a first-round RT-PCR of the TCR CDR3. TCRdb re-analysed the multiplex PCR reads in MiXCR, keeping a single row per CDR3 protein. The table shows 250,000 to 400,000 distinct CDR3 sequences, with around 13% occurring only once. General study points: Ophthalmopathy got predicted by the model a median about six months before its onset. Clonotypes that were expanded in thyroid above 0.001 mostly appeared in blood too.

This clonotype was observed many times. Its target is not known. The sequenced material came from blood. The receptor's source is a woman in her thirties or forties with Graves' ophthalmopathy. This chain uses TRBV28 with TRBJ2-7, with 7 bases matching TRBD1. The CDR3 is CASSSTTGTPYEQYF. The CDR3 DNA sequence: TGTGCCAGCAGTTCTACGACAGGGACCCCCTACGAGCAGTACTTC.